The clone carrying this T cell receptor beta chain was observed at least ten times. cDNA molecules, individually, were tagged with unique molecular identifiers. MiXCR, run by TCRdb on the 5' RACE reads, gives a single entry per CDR3 protein. The sample carries about 40,000 distinct CDR3 sequences, roughly 5% recorded once. These data originate in a study of early T cells in non-severe SARS-CoV-2 infection. About the research overall: Sequencing of unsorted whole blood was done on bulk RNA, leaving chains unpaired.

Per the germline V gene, CDR1 is LNHDA and CDR2 is SQIVND (reference sequence). The CDR3 totals 15 residues. V lost 4 bases to trimming and J lost 0 bases; unmatched junction nucleotides: 3. The specimen was whole blood, collected at baseline. The gene calls are TRBV19 and TRBJ1-5; TRBD1 matches 7 bases. This TCR came from an adult who was a healthcare worker with PCR-confirmed SARS-CoV-2 infection or an uninfected control (not recorded which). CDR3 loop: CASSKDRVSNQPQHF. CDR3 sequence (DNA): TGTGCCAGTAGTAAAGACAGGGTTAGCAATCAGCCCCAGCATTTT.